The entry below describes one T cell receptor beta chain. The specificity of this receptor is unknown. Base qualities are missing; no much larger clone stands one base away. The data belong to a study of blood T cell repertoires in COVID-19 (dated by TCRdb to about 2020). For the study in its entirety: Samples covering the acute and convalescent phases of COVID-19 were provided by collaborators in the United States, Italy and Spain. The repertoires were released in a freely available public database intended as a resource for research on the immune response to SARS-CoV-2. The samples were drawn from the first 160 participants of the ongoing ImmuneRACE study and from over 950 subjects provided by 6 global collaborators. The dataset comprised deeply sampled blood TCRbeta repertoires from subjects exposed to, actively infected with, or recovered from COVID-19. The prospective study material was composed of cDNA or gDNA derived from T cells, B-cell-depleted T cells, or PBMCs. Where HLA class I and class II types were available, the types were taken from metadata supplied by the sample provider, not from assay-based typing. The sample metadata nearly always contained a de-identified subject ID, COVID-19 status, age in years and sex. Broad study findings and their caveats: Clinical and demographic metadata were provided uncurated, with the amount varying by source and participant.

TCRbeta CDR3 regions were amplified from genomic DNA by means of the immunoSEQ Assay, a bias-controlled multiplex PCR. Per the source publication's procedure: The number of nucleated cells in each sample was estimated by amplification of reference gene primers within the assay. To quantify the absolute abundance of each unique TCRbeta CDR3 rearrangement, sequence reads were collapsed and filtered. For each sample, productive Simpson clonality was calculated by taking the square root of Simpson's diversity index across productive rearrangements. This immuneACCESS table, as held by TCRdb, lists in-frame sequences with V and J called but not all clones. Of the missing ones, under half trace to an unresolved V gene in checked studies; the others have no known cause. The V and J calls and clone size are taken from that table; D and trimming were inferred from the DNA. The sample table records around 240,000 clones; about 88% of these occur just once. Of the sample, around 0.97% is held by the ten largest clones.

The CDR3 measures 16 amino acids from cysteine to phenylalanine. Left in the record is the CDR3 DNA by itself, 48 bases read in frame from the first base. As encoded in the germline V gene, CDR1 is KGHDR while CDR2 is SFDVKD. V sheds 3 bases and J sheds 4 bases, leaving 14 bases between their ends. Whole blood was collected in K2EDTA tubes by collaborating institutions according to the institutions' own protocols. Collaborator samples were shipped for TCRbeta analysis as frozen whole blood, isolated PBMCs, or DNA extracted from either sample type. Material: peripheral blood. The sequence was obtained from a man aged 40-49 years with acute or convalescent COVID-19. In this chain, TRBV24-1 is recombined with TRBJ2-2; the D gene is possibly TRBD1, with 6 bases matching. Here is the DNA: TGTGCCACCAGTGATCACAGGGTTGGTGGCACCGGGGAGCTGTTTTTT. Its translation is CATSDHRVGGTGELFF.